A single sample is the source of the 11 T cell receptor beta chains below, sequenced in a study of PD-1 blockade in classical Hodgkin lymphoma. Sequenced by immunoSEQ multiplex PCR; TCRdb stores in-frame clones only, minus some. The repertoire consists of over 85,000 clones, with approximately 94% occurring once and the leading ten covering roughly 2.1%. Time point specified: cycle 4 day 1 (C4D1), after six to seven weeks of nivolumab. Exposure to brentuximab vedotin varied, and each patient had relapsed following autologous stem cell transplantation. The source material was peripheral blood mononuclear cells (PBMCs), sampled before the fourth cycle of nivolumab. Receptor source: a human donor with classical Hodgkin lymphoma.

This clone was counted a single time. The chain is built from TRBV30 and TRBJ1-5; a possible D gene is TRBD1 (6 bases). V was clipped by 2 bases and J by 4 bases, with 12 bases between them. Germline values: CDR1 GTSNPN, CDR2 SVGIG (reference sequence). The CDR3 length is 14 residues. The CDR3 protein is CAWSRRQGNQPQHF. CDR3 coding DNA: TGTGCCTGGAGTAGGCGGCAGGGGAATCAGCCCCAGCATTTT.

About this clone: The same CDR3 arises from other DNA sequences in this sample as well. This chain connects TRBV27 to TRBJ1-2; D is possibly TRBD1 (6 bases). The CDR3 loop spans 15 amino acids. From germline, CDR1 is MNHEY and CDR2 SMNVEV (reference sequence). With 9 bases removed from V and 7 bases from J, the gap between germline ends came to 24 bases. For the CDR3, the DNA is TGTGCCAGTAGATTCGGCGGGGGCTGGATTGGTGGCTACACCTTC. Translating gives CASRFGGGWIGGYTF.

The chain employs TRBV11-2 and TRBJ1-3; D gene uncertain. Trimming pared 4 bases from V and 9 bases from J, leaving 10 bases between. The CDR3 consists of 12 residues. CDR1 and CDR2 from the germline V gene are SGHAT and FQNNGV. The DNA for the CDR3 is TGTGCCAGCAGCTCAACGCAAGTCACCATATATTTT. Translated: CASSSTQVTIYF.

This clone was seen once. The chain has TRBV25-1 and TRBJ2-1; 7 bases fit TRBD1. CDR1 is MGHDK, CDR2 SYGVNS, per germline. The trim removed 0 bases at V and 9 bases at J, leaving 8 bases unmatched. The CDR3 length is 15 residues. The DNA for the CDR3 is TGTGCCAGCAGTGAATACACGACAGGGTTGGGTGAGCAGTTCTTC. It specifies CASSEYTTGLGEQFF.

This chain links TRBV4-2 with TRBJ2-7; D is possibly TRBD1 or TRBD2 (5 bases each). The germline V gene encodes CDR1 LGHNA and CDR2 YNFKEQ. The V end was cut by 0 bases, the J end by 6 bases, with 12 bases between. This CDR3 contains 14 residues. DNA of the CDR3: TGTGCCAGCAGCCAAGAGGGGCTAGCTAGCGAGCAGTACTTC. As protein: CASSQEGLASEQYF.

This chain connects TRBV5-1 to TRBJ1-1, with 8 nucleotides matching TRBD1. Per germline, CDR1 SGHRS and CDR2 YFSETQ. The CDR3 covers 15 residues. The J segment lost 4 bases and the V segment lost 5 bases, leaving 10 bases of the junction unmatched. Here the CDR3 DNA reads TGCGCCAGCAGGCGACAGACAGGGGCCACCACTGAAGCTTTCTTT. This encodes CASRRQTGATTEAFF.

The chain carries TRBV27 and TRBJ2-3, with TRBD2 matching 10 bases. The CDR3 is 14 residues long. CDR1 MNHEY and CDR2 SMNVEV come from the germline V gene (reference sequence). V was pared by 3 bases and J by 7 bases, with 4 bases of the junction left unmatched. The CDR3 spells CASSLSGRVNTQYF. CDR3 DNA sequence: TGTGCCAGCAGTTTGAGCGGGAGGGTAAATACGCAGTATTTT.

To note about this clone: The same CDR3 also results from other DNA sequences found in this sample. The CDR3 reads CSVRDTEAFF. The CDR3 region has the DNA TGCAGCGTTCGGGACACTGAAGCTTTCTTT. The rearrangement joins TRBV29-1 to TRBJ1-1; no reliable D call. The CDR3 is made up of 10 amino acids. The V and J ends lost 5 bases and 3 bases respectively, with 4 bases between them. CDR1 is SQVTM and CDR2 is ANQGSEA in the germline V gene.

The V gene is TRBV7-9, the J gene TRBJ1-5; 9 bases fit TRBD1. V shed 1 base, J shed 2 bases, and the junction held 0 bases outside the gene matches. In germline, CDR1 is SEHNR, CDR2 FQNEAQ (reference sequence). This CDR3 is built from 15 residues. DNA of the CDR3: TGTGCCAGCAGCTTAGGGACAGGGGGCAATCAGCCCCAGCATTTT. The encoded protein is CASSLGTGGNQPQHF.

The chain uses TRBV7-6 and TRBJ2-5; D may match TRBD1 or TRBD2 (6 bases each). Deletions cut 1 base from V and 1 base from J, with 16 bases between. Germline V lookup: CDR1 SGHVS, CDR2 FNYEAQ. The CDR3 runs to 17 residues. As DNA, the CDR3 is TGTGCCAGCAGCTTAGTTGGAGGGGGACTCGTCCAAGAGACCCAGTACTTC. This codes for CASSLVGGGLVQETQYF.

This sequence joins TRBV30 and TRBJ2-1, with 8 bases identical to TRBD2. The germline CDR1 and CDR2 sequences are GTSNPN and SVGIG (reference sequence). With V trimmed by 2 bases and J by 10 bases, 7 bases remained unmatched. The CDR3 runs 13 residues. The CDR3 here is CAWSPHSGEEQFF. The CDR3 DNA sequence: TGTGCCTGGAGTCCCCATAGCGGGGAAGAGCAGTTCTTC.